This is a list of T cell receptor beta chains from one sample in a study of tumor-infiltrating lymphocytes in primary liver carcinoma. TCRdb re-analysed the multiplex PCR reads in MiXCR, keeping a single row per CDR3 protein. The profile shows over 100,000 distinct CDR3 sequences, around 65% of them singletons. The sample consisted of tumor-adjacent normal liver tissue. These receptors came from a woman aged 55-69 years with primary liver carcinoma and hepatitis B virus infection. Both conserved end residues are part of each CDR3. D genes are given only for firm matches. Size is stated for part of the rows, as once, few or many counts, or as a class when the clone is expanded.

abundance: .
j_gene: TRBJ1-1
d_gene: .
v_gene: TRBV7-8
CDR3aa: CASSPRPKGNAEAFF
CDR3nt: TGTGCCAGCAGCCCCCGGCCTAAGGGAAATGCTGAAGCTTTCTTT

abundance: .
j_gene: TRBJ2-1
d_gene: .
v_gene: TRBV28
CDR3aa: CASNPGSAKNIQFF
CDR3nt: TGTGCCAGCAACCCGGGTAGTGCCAAAAACATTCAGTTCTTC

abundance: many
j_gene: TRBJ2-2
d_gene: .
v_gene: TRBV28
CDR3aa: CASSSPPGANTGELFF
CDR3nt: TGTGCCAGCAGCTCCCCCCCAGGGGCGAACACCGGGGAGCTGTTTTTT

abundance: .
j_gene: TRBJ2-7
d_gene: .
v_gene: TRBV11-2
CDR3aa: CAGSLEDYSYEQYF
CDR3nt: TGTGCCGGCAGCTTAGAGGACTACAGCTACGAGCAGTACTTC

abundance: .
j_gene: TRBJ2-7
d_gene: .
v_gene: TRBV12-3/TRBV12-4
CDR3aa: CTSSIKQPAYEQYF
CDR3nt: TGTACCAGCAGTATAAAACAGCCAGCCTACGAGCAGTACTTC

abundance: .
j_gene: TRBJ2-7
d_gene: .
v_gene: TRBV4-1
CDR3aa: CASSQEFSIASYEQYF
CDR3nt: TGCGCCAGCAGCCAAGAGTTTTCGATAGCATCCTACGAGCAGTACTTC

abundance: .
j_gene: TRBJ2-1
d_gene: .
v_gene: TRBV11-2
CDR3aa: CASDRLNPELANEQFF
CDR3nt: TGTGCCAGCGACCGACTAAACCCCGAGCTTGCCAATGAGCAGTTCTTC

abundance: .
j_gene: TRBJ1-1
d_gene: .
v_gene: TRBV4-2
CDR3aa: CASSQDPGTETFF
CDR3nt: TGTGCCAGCAGCCAAGATCCGGGAACTGAAACTTTCTTT

abundance: .
j_gene: TRBJ2-5
d_gene: .
v_gene: TRBV6-5
CDR3aa: CANSYYSSQSQETQYF
CDR3nt: TGTGCCAACAGTTACTACTCGTCGCAGTCCCAAGAGACTCAGTACTTC

abundance: .
j_gene: TRBJ2-2
d_gene: .
v_gene: TRBV11-3
CDR3aa: CASSRIGWGGELSF
CDR3nt: TGTGCCAGCAGCCGGATCGGGTGGGGCGGGGAGCTGTCTTTT

abundance: .
j_gene: TRBJ1-1
d_gene: .
v_gene: TRBV29-1
CDR3aa: CRARTETKTEAFF
CDR3nt: TGCCGCGCCAGGACAGAAACGAAGACTGAAGCTTTCTTT

abundance: many
j_gene: TRBJ1-4
d_gene: .
v_gene: TRBV12-3/TRBV12-4
CDR3aa: CASSLPTGKLFF
CDR3nt: TGTGCCAGCAGTTTACCGACCGGAAAACTGTTTTTT

abundance: .
j_gene: TRBJ2-7
d_gene: .
v_gene: TRBV20-1
CDR3aa: CSAKRFPYEQYF
CDR3nt: TGCAGTGCTAAACGATTCCCCTACGAGCAGTACTTC

abundance: .
j_gene: TRBJ2-3
d_gene: TRBD1
v_gene: TRBV28
CDR3aa: CATDRGNTDTQYF
CDR3nt: TGTGCCACCGACAGGGGGAACACAGATACGCAGTATTTT

abundance: few
j_gene: TRBJ2-3
d_gene: TRBD1
v_gene: TRBV29-1
CDR3aa: CSVEQLQGGGTDTQYF
CDR3nt: TGCAGCGTCGAGCAATTACAGGGGGGAGGCACCGATACGCAGTATTTT

abundance: .
j_gene: TRBJ2-7
d_gene: .
v_gene: TRBV5-4
CDR3aa: CASGFRTGADVRQYF
CDR3nt: TGTGCCAGCGGCTTTCGCACCGGTGCCGATGTTCGGCAATACTTC

abundance: few
j_gene: TRBJ1-2
d_gene: .
v_gene: TRBV28
CDR3aa: CASSPRGEGANYGYTF
CDR3nt: TGTGCCAGCAGTCCCCGAGGTGAAGGGGCTAACTATGGCTACACCTTC

abundance: .
j_gene: TRBJ2-7
d_gene: .
v_gene: TRBV7-8
CDR3aa: CASSLARRSYEHYF
CDR3nt: TGTGCCAGTAGCTTAGCAAGGCGGTCCTACGAGCACTACTTC

abundance: many
j_gene: TRBJ2-7
d_gene: TRBD2
v_gene: TRBV4-1
CDR3aa: CASSRGGSRDEQYF
CDR3nt: TGCGCCAGCAGTCGTGGCGGGAGTAGAGACGAGCAGTACTTC

abundance: many
j_gene: TRBJ1-1
d_gene: .
v_gene: TRBV5-1
CDR3aa: CASNTQPRSGRTDVNTEAFF
CDR3nt: TGCGCCAGCAACACACAACCAAGGAGTGGCCGTACCGATGTGAACACTGAAGCTTTCTTT

abundance: many
j_gene: TRBJ2-7
d_gene: TRBD1
v_gene: TRBV12-3/TRBV12-4
CDR3aa: CASSTGTGGASDYEQYF
CDR3nt: TGTGCCAGCAGTACCGGGACAGGGGGCGCGAGCGACTACGAGCAGTACTTC

abundance: many
j_gene: TRBJ2-2
d_gene: .
v_gene: TRBV7-8
CDR3aa: CASSLIPGDTGELFF
CDR3nt: TGTGCCAGCAGCTTAATACCTGGGGACACCGGGGAGCTGTTTTTT

abundance: .
j_gene: TRBJ2-1
d_gene: TRBD2
v_gene: TRBV2
CDR3aa: CASSVNIRTSKNEQFF
CDR3nt: TGTGCCAGCAGCGTCAATATCCGGACTAGTAAGAATGAGCAGTTCTTC

abundance: .
j_gene: TRBJ1-1
d_gene: .
v_gene: TRBV28
CDR3aa: CASSLGGNTEVFF
CDR3nt: TGTGCCAGTAGTTTGGGGGGGAACACTGAAGTTTTCTTT

abundance: medium-sized
j_gene: TRBJ2-7
d_gene: TRBD2
v_gene: TRBV11-2
CDR3aa: CASSSRLDASGFEQYF
CDR3nt: TGTGCCAGCAGCTCTAGATTGGACGCTAGCGGGTTCGAGCAGTACTTC

abundance: .
j_gene: TRBJ2-1
d_gene: TRBD1
v_gene: TRBV5-1
CDR3aa: CASSPGTAAAADQFF
CDR3nt: TGCGCCAGCAGCCCGGGGACAGCGGCGGCGGCGGACCAGTTCTTC

abundance: .
j_gene: TRBJ2-2
d_gene: TRBD1
v_gene: TRBV7-9
CDR3aa: CASSLRTGAGTVELFF
CDR3nt: TGTGCCAGCAGCTTAAGGACAGGGGCCGGGACCGTGGAGCTGTTTTTT

abundance: once
j_gene: TRBJ1-1
d_gene: .
v_gene: TRBV12-3/TRBV12-4
CDR3aa: CASSLWGSNTEAFF
CDR3nt: TGTGCCAGCAGTCTCTGGGGATCGAACACTGAAGCTTTCTTT

abundance: many
j_gene: TRBJ2-7
d_gene: TRBD2
v_gene: TRBV5-8
CDR3aa: CASSAREEEAEQYF
CDR3nt: TGTGCCAGCAGCGCTCGGGAGGAAGAGGCCGAGCAGTACTTC

abundance: .
j_gene: TRBJ2-5
d_gene: TRBD2
v_gene: TRBV28
CDR3aa: CTSSSGLHGTQYF
CDR3nt: TGTACCAGCAGTTCGGGACTACATGGGACCCAGTACTTC

abundance: once
j_gene: TRBJ1-3
d_gene: TRBD1
v_gene: TRBV10-3
CDR3aa: CAINGGGQGDWTGNAIYF
CDR3nt: TGTGCCATCAATGGGGGCGGACAGGGAGACTGGACTGGAAACGCCATATATTTT

abundance: many
j_gene: TRBJ1-1
d_gene: TRBD1
v_gene: TRBV5-1
CDR3aa: CASSGQGGEGEAFF
CDR3nt: TGCGCCAGCAGCGGACAGGGGGGAGAGGGCGAAGCTTTCTTT